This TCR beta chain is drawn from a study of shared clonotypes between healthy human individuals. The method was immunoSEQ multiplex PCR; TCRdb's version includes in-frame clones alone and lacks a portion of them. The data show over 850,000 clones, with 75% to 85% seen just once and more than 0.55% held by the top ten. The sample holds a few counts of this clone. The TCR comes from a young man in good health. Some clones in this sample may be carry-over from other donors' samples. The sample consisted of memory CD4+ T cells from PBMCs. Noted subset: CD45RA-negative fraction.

CDR3 nucleotide sequence: TGCGCCAGCAGCCAACTTAGCGGGAGGGCCGGAGATACGCAGTATTTT. Translation: CASSQLSGRAGDTQYF. The chain joins TRBV4-3 to TRBJ2-3; 11 bases map to TRBD2. The J segment lost 5 bases and the V segment lost 2 bases, leaving 6 bases of the junction unmatched. CDR1 is LGHNA, CDR2 YSLEER, per germline. The CDR3 spans 16 residues.